This T cell receptor (beta chain) originates from a study of blood T cell repertoires in COVID-19. Across the whole study: Samples representing acute and convalescent COVID-19 were sourced from the United States, Italy and Spain. PBMCs, B-cell-depleted T cells, or T cells were the source of the cDNA or gDNA that made up the material.

For this clone: The junction departs from the called germline gene at one end, perhaps through a read error.

Original data processing: Amplification of reference gene primers was used by the study to estimate nucleated cell counts. This table comes from immunoSEQ multiplex PCR, and its TCRdb copy is limited to in-frame clones, with some not included. D and trimming come from the DNA, and the V and J calls and clone size come from that table. The table includes about 120,000 clones, about 90% detected once. The CDR3 is 15 residues long. The V gene's germline CDR1 is SSHAT and CDR2 FNYEAQ (reference sequence). Input material: peripheral blood. The source of this sequence is a woman in her seventies with acute or convalescent COVID-19. The chain combines TRBV7-7 with TRBJ2-5, with D tentatively TRBD2 (6 bases). The CDR3 here is CASSTGPGTQETQYF. The DNA of the CDR3 is TGTGCTAGCAGCACTGGACCAGGGACTCAAGAGACCCAGTACTTC.